This TCR beta chain was identified in a study of blood T cells in healthy people across ages. The wider study: Template switching recovered approximately one barcoded beta molecule for every two T cells.

Researchers report isolating at least 7 million PBMCs per sample. Alongside a J-beta primer mix, a sample-barcoded 5' primer served in a second PCR lasting about 6 to 11 cycles. TCRdb re-called the 5' RACE reads through MiXCR, storing one row per CDR3 protein. The sample consists of around 1.7 million distinct CDR3 sequences, approximately 28% of them appearing once. In regard to this clonotype: Its antigen is unknown.

Findings and caveats of the study: Fewer expanded clones and more diversity marked long-lived versus aged donors. Per million T cells, TCR beta diversity dropped roughly linearly as age increased.

V was shortened by 7 bases and J by 0 bases, with 7 bases between the two germline ends. The CDR3 sequence is 13 residues long. The sample taken for sequencing was blood. The receptor's source is a woman in her 30s in good health. V gene TRBV12-3 or TRBV12-4 combines with J gene TRBJ2-4; D gene uncertain. The CDR3: CASKARAKNIQYF. CDR3 in DNA: TGTGCCAGCAAAGCTAGAGCCAAAAACATTCAGTACTTC.